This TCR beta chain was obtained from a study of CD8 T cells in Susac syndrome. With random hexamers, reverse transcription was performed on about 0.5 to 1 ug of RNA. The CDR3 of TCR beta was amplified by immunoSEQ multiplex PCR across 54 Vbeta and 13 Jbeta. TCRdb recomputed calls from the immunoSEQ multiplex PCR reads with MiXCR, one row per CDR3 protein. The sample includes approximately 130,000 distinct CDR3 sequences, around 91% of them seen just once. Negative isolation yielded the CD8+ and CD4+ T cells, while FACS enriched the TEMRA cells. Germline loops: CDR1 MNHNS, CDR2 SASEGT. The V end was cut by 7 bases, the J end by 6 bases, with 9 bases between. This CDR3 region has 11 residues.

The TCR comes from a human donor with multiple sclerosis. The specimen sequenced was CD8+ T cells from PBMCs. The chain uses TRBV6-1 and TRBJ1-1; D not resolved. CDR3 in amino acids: CASIRVAEAFF. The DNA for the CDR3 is TGTGCCAGCATCCGGGTCGCTGAAGCTTTCTTT.